A selection of T cell receptor beta chains follows, all from one sample in a study of beta chain features in type 1 diabetes. Only in-frame clones appear in the TCRdb table, and some are missing; sequencing was by immunoSEQ multiplex PCR. This sample carries approximately 160,000 clones, about a tenth of them seen once, and the ten largest clones take 0.5%. Sequencing was performed on central memory CD4+ T cells from blood. The receptor source for this set is a man aged 30 to 39 with type 1 diabetes. Each CDR3 is given without its conserved first and last residue.

TRBV27,14,TRBJ2-1,ASSSRSRRAYNEQF
TRBV2,8,TRBJ2-1,ASRYHEQF
TRBV6-1,12,TRBJ2-1,ASSGIAGGNEQF
TRBV7-2,12,TRBJ1-2,ASSLPGVVYGYT
TRBV6-5,13,TRBJ1-5,ASSSSRGGHQPQH
TRBV5-1,10,TRBJ2-7,ASSFGQYEQY
TRBV11-2,12,TRBJ2-3,ASSLSSSTDTQY
TRBV9,12,TRBJ2-2,ASSAEFRGGELF
TRBV18,13,TRBJ2-1,ASSPWQGAGNEQF
TRBV27,10,TRBJ2-1,ASSIAGYEQF
TRBV4-1,15,TRBJ2-1,ASSRLSGTSGNNEQF
TRBV6-1,10,TRBJ2-7,ASRGGAYEQY
TRBV9,14,TRBJ2-7,ASSRWERPRTDEQY
TRBV7-3,11,TRBJ2-3,ASSSAPGDTQY
TRBV29-1,10,TRBJ2-2,SVGLAGEELF
TRBV29-1,12,TRBJ1-2,SAETGKQNYGYT
TRBV7-6,13,TRBJ2-5,ASSLFASGDPAQY
TRBV2,9,TRBJ2-7,ASRTGTEQY
TRBV4-3,14,TRBJ1-2,ASSQDARDRMYGYT
TRBV5-1,14,TRBJ2-3,ASSRLLDRSTDTQY
TRBV29-1,13,TRBJ2-3,SVGGSGGSTDTQY
TRBV5-1,15,TRBJ2-5,ASSLGGTSGRGETQY
TRBV4-3,13,TRBJ2-5,ASSAGSGPQETQY
TRBV30,13,TRBJ2-1,AWSVRGRAHNEQF
TRBV5-1,13,TRBJ2-2,ASQKTSANTGELF
TRBV15,12,TRBJ2-7,ATSRGDIAYEQY
TRBV11-2,13,TRBJ2-7,ASSFSGSESPEQY
TRBV28,14,TRBJ2-3,ASSMGGAIGTDTQY
TRBV29-1,19,TRBJ2-6,SVEDYIPGAGDLSGANVLT
TRBV10-3,12,TRBJ2-2,AISSTIAEGELF
TRBV7-2,12,TRBJ2-1,ASSLAVSYNEQF
TRBV5-5,13,TRBJ2-1,ASSSQGEAYNEQF
TRBV7-9,13,TRBJ1-4,ASSQESGHNEKLF
TRBV18,12,TRBJ2-7,ASSPRDGETEQY
TRBV7-2,11,TRBJ2-7,ASSFLIPYEQY
TRBV27,12,TRBJ2-5,ASRSGGAGETQY
TRBV5-4,13,TRBJ2-7,ASSLDGGGNYEQY
TRBV5-1,12,TRBJ2-5,ASSRVTGQETQY
TRBV28,11,TRBJ1-3,ASSRGAGNTIY
TRBV5-1,13,TRBJ2-1,ASSLGGSTYNEQF
TRBV28,12,TRBJ2-1,ASSLGLAGNEQF
TRBV2,13,TRBJ2-1,ASSREAGGGNEQF
TRBV28,10,TRBJ1-2,ASSTGNGGYT